Below, 4 T cell receptor beta chains from the same sample are listed, as sequenced in a study of blood T cell repertoires in COVID-19. TCRdb keeps only in-frame clones here, not all; method: immunoSEQ multiplex PCR. The table shows around 400,000 clones, with around 87% occurring only once. What was sequenced was peripheral blood. These receptors originate from a woman between 55 and 75 years old with COVID-19, enrolled during active disease.

This clone turned up a few times. V and J are TRBV6-6 and TRBJ2-7; D is perhaps TRBD2 (6 bases). The CDR3 length is 14 residues. The V gene lost 10 bases and the J gene lost 4 bases, with 20 bases spanning the gap. Germline CDR1 is MNHNY and CDR2 is SVGAGI (reference sequence). CDR3 nucleotide sequence: TGTGCCACTCAGCCGGGACCCGGGGGTTACGAGCAGTACTTC. Encoded protein: CATQPGPGGYEQYF.

The chain has TRBV30 and TRBJ2-3; 7 nucleotides match TRBD1. The germline gives CDR1 GTSNPN, CDR2 SVGIG (reference sequence). The CDR3 has 19 residues. With V trimmed by 3 bases and J by 0 bases, 18 bases remained unmatched. CDR3 sequence (DNA): TGTGCCTGGAGATCCGGGACAGTCCGGGCCGGAGTTAGCACAGATACGCAGTATTTT. It codes for CAWRSGTVRAGVSTDTQYF.

V and J are TRBV29-1 and TRBJ2-3, with TRBD1 matching over 7 bases. V was pared by 3 bases and J by 2 bases, with 20 bases of the junction left unmatched. The CDR3 spans 19 residues. Germline values: CDR1 SQVTM, CDR2 ANQGSEA. The CDR3 protein is CSVDRRPLNYRGPTDTQYF. DNA of the CDR3: TGCAGCGTTGACCGACGCCCTTTAAATTACAGGGGCCCCACAGATACGCAGTATTTT.

The rearrangement uses TRBV6-5 and TRBJ2-1; 11 nucleotides align to TRBD2. The V and J ends lost 6 bases and 8 bases, in that order; junction bases with no gene match: 9. The CDR3 is made up of 15 amino acids. In germline, CDR1 is MNHEY, CDR2 SVGAGI. CDR3 DNA sequence: TGTGCCAGCAGATCCGTAGCGGGGGGGCCGGATGAGCAGTTCTTC. Translating gives CASRSVAGGPDEQFF.